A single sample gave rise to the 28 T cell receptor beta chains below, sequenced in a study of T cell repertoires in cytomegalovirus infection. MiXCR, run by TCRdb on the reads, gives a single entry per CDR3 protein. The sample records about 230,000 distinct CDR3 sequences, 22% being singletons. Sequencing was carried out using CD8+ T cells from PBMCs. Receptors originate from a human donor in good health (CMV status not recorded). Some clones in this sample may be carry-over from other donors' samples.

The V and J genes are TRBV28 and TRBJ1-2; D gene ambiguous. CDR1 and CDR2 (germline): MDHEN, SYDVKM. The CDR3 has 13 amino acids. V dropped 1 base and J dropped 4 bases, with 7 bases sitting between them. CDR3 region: CASSLFETYGYTF. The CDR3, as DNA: TGTGCCAGCAGTTTATTCGAGACCTATGGCTACACCTTC.

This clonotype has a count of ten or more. The CDR3 DNA sequence: TGCAGCGCGATGAACGGGTATGGAAATCAGCCCCAGCATTTT. Its translation is CSAMNGYGNQPQHF. V is TRBV29-1 and J is TRBJ1-5; the D is unclear. This CDR3 spans 14 amino acids. V was clipped by 7 bases and J by 4 bases, with 17 bases between them. CDR1 and CDR2 (germline): SQVTM, ANQGSEA.

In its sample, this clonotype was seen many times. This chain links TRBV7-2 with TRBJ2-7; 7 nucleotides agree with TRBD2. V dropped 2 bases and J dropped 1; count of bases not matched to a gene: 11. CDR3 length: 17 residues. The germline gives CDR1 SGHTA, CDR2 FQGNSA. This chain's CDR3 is CASSLPRLWGGSYEQYF. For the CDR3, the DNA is TGTGCCAGCAGCTTACCCCGACTATGGGGGGGGTCCTACGAGCAGTACTTC.

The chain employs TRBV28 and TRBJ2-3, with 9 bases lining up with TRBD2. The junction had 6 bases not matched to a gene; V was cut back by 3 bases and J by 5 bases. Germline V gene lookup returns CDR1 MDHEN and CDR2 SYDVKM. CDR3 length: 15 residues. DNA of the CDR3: TGTGCCAGCAGTTTTGCTAGCGGGGTGGGAGATACGCAGTATTTT. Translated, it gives CASSFASGVGDTQYF.

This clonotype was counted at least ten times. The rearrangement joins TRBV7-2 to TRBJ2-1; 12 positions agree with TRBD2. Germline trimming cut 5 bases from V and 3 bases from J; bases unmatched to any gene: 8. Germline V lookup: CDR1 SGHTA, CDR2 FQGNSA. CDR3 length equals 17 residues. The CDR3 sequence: CASSRPSTSGGYNEQFF. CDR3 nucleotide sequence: TGTGCCAGCAGCCGACCGTCGACTAGCGGGGGCTACAATGAGCAGTTCTTC.

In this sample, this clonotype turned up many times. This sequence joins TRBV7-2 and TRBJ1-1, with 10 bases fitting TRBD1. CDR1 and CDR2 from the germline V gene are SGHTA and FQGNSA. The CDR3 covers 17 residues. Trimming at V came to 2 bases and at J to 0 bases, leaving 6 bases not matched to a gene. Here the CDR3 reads CASSLKGQGILNTEAFF. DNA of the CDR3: TGTGCCAGCAGCTTAAAGGGACAGGGGATTTTGAACACTGAAGCTTTCTTT.

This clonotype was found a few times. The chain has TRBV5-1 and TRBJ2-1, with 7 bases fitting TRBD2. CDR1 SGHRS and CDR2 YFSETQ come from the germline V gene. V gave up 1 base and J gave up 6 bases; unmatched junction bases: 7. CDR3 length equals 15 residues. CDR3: CASSLIAGTSNEQFF. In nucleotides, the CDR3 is TGCGCCAGCAGCTTGATAGCGGGTACAAGCAATGAGCAGTTCTTC.

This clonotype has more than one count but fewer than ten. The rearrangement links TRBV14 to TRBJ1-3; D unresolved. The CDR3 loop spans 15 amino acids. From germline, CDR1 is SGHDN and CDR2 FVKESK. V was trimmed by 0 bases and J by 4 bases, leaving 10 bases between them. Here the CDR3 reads CASSQDVLPGNTIYF. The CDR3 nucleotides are TGTGCCAGCAGCCAAGACGTCCTTCCCGGAAACACCATATATTTT.

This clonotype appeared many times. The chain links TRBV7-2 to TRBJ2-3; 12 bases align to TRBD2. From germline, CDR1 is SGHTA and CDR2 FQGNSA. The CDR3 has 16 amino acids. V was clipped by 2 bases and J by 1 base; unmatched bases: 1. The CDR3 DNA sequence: TGTGCCAGCAGCTTATGGACTAGCGGGGGCACAGATACGCAGTATTTT. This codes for CASSLWTSGGTDTQYF.

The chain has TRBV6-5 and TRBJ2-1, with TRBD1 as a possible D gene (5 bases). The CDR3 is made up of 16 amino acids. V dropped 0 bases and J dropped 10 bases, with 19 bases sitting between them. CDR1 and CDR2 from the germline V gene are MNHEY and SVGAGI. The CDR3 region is CASSYSRFGFPGEQFF. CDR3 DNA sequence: TGTGCCAGCAGTTACTCGAGATTTGGATTCCCAGGGGAGCAGTTCTTC.

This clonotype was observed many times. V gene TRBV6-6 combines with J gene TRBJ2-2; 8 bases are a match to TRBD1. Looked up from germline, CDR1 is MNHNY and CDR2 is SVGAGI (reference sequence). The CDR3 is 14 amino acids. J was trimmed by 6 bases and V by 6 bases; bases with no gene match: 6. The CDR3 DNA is TGTGCCAGCAGGGGGACAGGTCACCCCGGGGAGCTGTTTTTT. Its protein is CASRGTGHPGELFF.

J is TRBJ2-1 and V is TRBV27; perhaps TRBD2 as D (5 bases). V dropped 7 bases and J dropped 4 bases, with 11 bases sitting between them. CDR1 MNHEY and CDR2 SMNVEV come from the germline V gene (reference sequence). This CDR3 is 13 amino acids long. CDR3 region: CASKPTGYNEQFF. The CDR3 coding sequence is TGTGCCAGCAAACCAACGGGGTACAATGAGCAGTTCTTC.

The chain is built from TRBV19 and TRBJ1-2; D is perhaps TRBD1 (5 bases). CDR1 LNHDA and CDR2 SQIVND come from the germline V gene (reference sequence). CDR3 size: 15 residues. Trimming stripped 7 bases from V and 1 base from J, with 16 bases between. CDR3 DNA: TGTGCCAGTACCCCTTGGCCGACAGATAACTATGGCTACACCTTC. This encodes CASTPWPTDNYGYTF.

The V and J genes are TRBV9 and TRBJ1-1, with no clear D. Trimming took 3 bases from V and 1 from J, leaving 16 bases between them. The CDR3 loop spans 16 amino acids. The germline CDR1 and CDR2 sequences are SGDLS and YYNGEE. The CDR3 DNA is TGTGCCAGCAGCGCGACGGGTGCAATCGGGAACACTGAAGCTTTCTTT. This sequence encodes CASSATGAIGNTEAFF.

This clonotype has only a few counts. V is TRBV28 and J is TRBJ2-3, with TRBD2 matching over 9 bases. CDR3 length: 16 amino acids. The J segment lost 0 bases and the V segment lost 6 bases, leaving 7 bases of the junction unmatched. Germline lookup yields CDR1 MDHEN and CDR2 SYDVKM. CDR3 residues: CASSGLTSGSTDTQYF. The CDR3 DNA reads TGTGCCAGCAGCGGGTTGACTAGCGGAAGCACAGATACGCAGTATTTT. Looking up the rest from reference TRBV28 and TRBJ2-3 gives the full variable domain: DVKVTQSSRYLVKRTGEKVFLECVQDMDHENMFWYRQDPGLGLRLIYFSYDVKMKEKGDIPEGYSVSREKKERFSLILESASTNQTSMYLCASSGLTSGSTDTQYFGPGTRLTVL.

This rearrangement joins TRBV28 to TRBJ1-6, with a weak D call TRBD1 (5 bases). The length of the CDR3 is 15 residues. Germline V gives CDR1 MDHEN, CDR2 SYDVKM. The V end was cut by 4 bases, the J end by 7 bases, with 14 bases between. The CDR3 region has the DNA TGTGCCAGCAGTTGGGACCAGGGTACCAATTCACCCCTCCACTTT. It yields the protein CASSWDQGTNSPLHF.

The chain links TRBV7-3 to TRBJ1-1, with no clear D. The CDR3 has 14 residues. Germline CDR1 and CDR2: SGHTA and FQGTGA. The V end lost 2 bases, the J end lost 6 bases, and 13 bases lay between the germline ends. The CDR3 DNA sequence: TGTGCCAGCAGCTTAGGACCGCTCGGCTCTGAAGCTTTCTTT. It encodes CASSLGPLGSEAFF.

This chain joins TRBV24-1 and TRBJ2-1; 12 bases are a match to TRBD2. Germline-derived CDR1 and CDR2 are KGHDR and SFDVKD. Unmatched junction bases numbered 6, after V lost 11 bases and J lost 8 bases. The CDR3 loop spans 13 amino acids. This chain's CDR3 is CASETSGGDEQFF. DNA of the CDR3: TGTGCCAGCGAGACTAGCGGGGGAGATGAGCAGTTCTTC.

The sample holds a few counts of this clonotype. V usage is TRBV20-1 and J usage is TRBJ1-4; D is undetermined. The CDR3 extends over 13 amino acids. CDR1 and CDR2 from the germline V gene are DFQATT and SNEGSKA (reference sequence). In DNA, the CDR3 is TGCAGCTCGCTCTCTGCAACTAATGAAAAACTGTTTTTT. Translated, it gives CSSLSATNEKLFF.

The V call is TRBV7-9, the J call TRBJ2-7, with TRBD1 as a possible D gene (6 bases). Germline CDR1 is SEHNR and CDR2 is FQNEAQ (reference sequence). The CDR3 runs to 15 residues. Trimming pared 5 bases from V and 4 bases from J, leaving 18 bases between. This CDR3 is CASSPGRTDYYEQYF. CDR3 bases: TGTGCCAGCAGCCCCGGTCGGACAGATTATTACGAGCAGTACTTC.

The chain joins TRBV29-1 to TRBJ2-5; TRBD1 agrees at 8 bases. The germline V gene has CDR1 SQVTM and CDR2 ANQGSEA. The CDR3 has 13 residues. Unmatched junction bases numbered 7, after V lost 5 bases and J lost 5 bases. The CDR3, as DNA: TGCAGCGTTCCGGGACAGGTTATGGAGACCCAGTACTTC. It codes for CSVPGQVMETQYF.

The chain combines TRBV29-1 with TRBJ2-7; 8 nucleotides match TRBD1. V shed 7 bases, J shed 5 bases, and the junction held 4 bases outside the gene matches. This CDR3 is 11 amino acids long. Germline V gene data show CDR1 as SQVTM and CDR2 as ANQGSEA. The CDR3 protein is CSARTGNEQYF. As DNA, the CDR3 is TGCAGCGCCCGGACAGGGAACGAGCAGTACTTC.

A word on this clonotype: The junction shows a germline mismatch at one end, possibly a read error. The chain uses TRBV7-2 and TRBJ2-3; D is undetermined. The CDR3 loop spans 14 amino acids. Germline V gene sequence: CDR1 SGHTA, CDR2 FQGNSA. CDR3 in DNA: TGTGCCAGCAGCTTGACGGCCACCACAGATACACAGTATTTT. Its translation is CASSLTATTDTQYF.

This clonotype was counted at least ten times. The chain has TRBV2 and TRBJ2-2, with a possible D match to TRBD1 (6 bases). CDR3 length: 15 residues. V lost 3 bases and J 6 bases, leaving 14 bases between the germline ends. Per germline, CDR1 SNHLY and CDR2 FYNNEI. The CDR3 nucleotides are TGTGCCAGCAGTGATTACAGGGAGAGGGCCGGGGAGCTGTTTTTT. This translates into CASSDYRERAGELFF.

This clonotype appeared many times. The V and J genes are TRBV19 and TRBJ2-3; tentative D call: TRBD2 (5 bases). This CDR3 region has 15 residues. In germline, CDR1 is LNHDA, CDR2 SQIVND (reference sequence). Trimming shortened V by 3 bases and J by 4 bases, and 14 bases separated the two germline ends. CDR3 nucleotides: TGTGCCAGTAGTATCGGGGTGGGTTTGGCAGATACGCAGTATTTT. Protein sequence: CASSIGVGLADTQYF.

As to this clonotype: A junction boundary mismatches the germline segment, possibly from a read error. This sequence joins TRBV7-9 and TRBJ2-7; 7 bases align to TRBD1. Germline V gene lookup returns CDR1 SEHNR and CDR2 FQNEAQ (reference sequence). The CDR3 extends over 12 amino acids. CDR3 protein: CASSPELDRVDF. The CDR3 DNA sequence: TGTGCCAGCAGCCCCGAGTTAGACAGGGTTGACTTC.

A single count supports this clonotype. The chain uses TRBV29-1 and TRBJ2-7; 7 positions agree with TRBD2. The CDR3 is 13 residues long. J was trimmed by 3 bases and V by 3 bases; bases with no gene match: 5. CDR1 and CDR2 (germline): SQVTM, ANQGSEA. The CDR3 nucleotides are TGCAGCGTTGACGGGGGGACTCTCTACGAGCAGTACTTC. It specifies CSVDGGTLYEQYF.

In DNA form, the CDR3 reads TGCAGCGTTGACGGGCTAGCGGGGGGGCTGAACACAGATACGCAGTATTTT. Translating it yields CSVDGLAGGLNTDTQYF. The gene calls are TRBV29-1 and TRBJ2-3; TRBD2 matches 12 bases. The CDR3 sequence is 17 residues long. The V and J ends lost 3 bases and 2 bases, in that order; junction bases with no gene match: 9. Germline assignment: CDR1 SQVTM and CDR2 ANQGSEA.